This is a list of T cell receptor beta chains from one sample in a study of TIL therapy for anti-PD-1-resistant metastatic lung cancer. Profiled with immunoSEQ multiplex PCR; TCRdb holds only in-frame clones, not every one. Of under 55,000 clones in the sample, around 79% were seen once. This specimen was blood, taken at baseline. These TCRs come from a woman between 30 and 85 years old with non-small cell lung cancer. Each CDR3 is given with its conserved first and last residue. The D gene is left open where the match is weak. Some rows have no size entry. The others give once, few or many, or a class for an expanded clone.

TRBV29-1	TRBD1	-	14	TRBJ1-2	TGCAGCGTTGACGGGACAGGGATTGGCTATGGCTACACCTTC	CSVDGTGIGYGYTF
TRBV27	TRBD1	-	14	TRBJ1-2	TGTGCCAGCAGTATAGGGACAGGGGGCTACGGCTACACCTTC	CASSIGTGGYGYTF
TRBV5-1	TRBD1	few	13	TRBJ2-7	TGCGCCAGCAGCCCTACAGGGGCGGACGAGCAGTACTTC	CASSPTGADEQYF
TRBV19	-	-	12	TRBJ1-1	TGTGCCAGTAGTATGCTCAGCACTGAAGCTTTCTTT	CASSMLSTEAFF
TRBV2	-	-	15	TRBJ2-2	TGTGCCAGCAGGGAGGGACAGCCGAACACCGGGGAGCTGTTTTTT	CASREGQPNTGELFF
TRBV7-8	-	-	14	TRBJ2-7	TGTGCCAGCAGCCCCCGGCGGCTTGATTACGAGCAGTACTTC	CASSPRRLDYEQYF
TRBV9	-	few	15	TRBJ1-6	TGTGCCAGCAGCCCGCGGGACGGAAGATTGGTACCCCTCCACTTT	CASSPRDGRLVPLHF
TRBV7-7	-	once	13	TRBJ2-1	TGTGCCAGCAGCCGTGATACGGTTAATGAGCAGTTCTTC	CASSRDTVNEQFF
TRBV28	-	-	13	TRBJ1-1	TGTGCCAGCAGTTTATGGGGGAGAACTGAAGCTTTCTTT	CASSLWGRTEAFF
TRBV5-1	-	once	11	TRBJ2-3	TGCGCCAGCACCCGGGAGGATACGCAGTATTTT	CASTREDTQYF
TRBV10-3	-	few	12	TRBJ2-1	TGTGCCATCAGTGGAGTCTCCAATGAGCAGTTCTTC	CAISGVSNEQFF
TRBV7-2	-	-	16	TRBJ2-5	TGTGCCAGCAGCTCTCAAGGAGGCTCCCCCCAAGAGACCCAGTACTTC	CASSSQGGSPQETQYF
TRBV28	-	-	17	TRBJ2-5	TGTGCCAGCAGTTTGCCCTCCTCAGTAGGTCACCAAGAGACCCAGTACTTC	CASSLPSSVGHQETQYF
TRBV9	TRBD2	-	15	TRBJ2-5	TGTGCCAGCAGCTCCCCTAGCGGGGGCTGGGAGACCCAGTACTTC	CASSSPSGGWETQYF
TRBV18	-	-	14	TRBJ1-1	TGTGCCAGCTCACCCACTGGAAAATACACTGAAGCTTTCTTT	CASSPTGKYTEAFF
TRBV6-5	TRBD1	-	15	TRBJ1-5	TGTGCCAGCAGTACCCGACAGGGGGCAAGGCAGCCCCAGCATTTT	CASSTRQGARQPQHF
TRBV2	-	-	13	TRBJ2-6	TGTGCCAGTTTTTACTCTGGGGCCAACGTCCTGACTTTC	CASFYSGANVLTF
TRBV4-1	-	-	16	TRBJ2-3	TGCGCCAGCAGCCAGGAATTAAGACCTAGCACAGATACGCAGTATTTT	CASSQELRPSTDTQYF
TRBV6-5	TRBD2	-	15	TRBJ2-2	TGTGCCAGCAGTTATCTGGGGAGGGGCTTCGGGGAGCTGTTTTTT	CASSYLGRGFGELFF
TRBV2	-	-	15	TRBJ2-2	TGTGCCAGCCTCTCTCGGGGAGCGAGGACCGGGGAGCTGTTTTTT	CASLSRGARTGELFF
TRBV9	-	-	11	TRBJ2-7	TGTGCCAGCAGCGCCGCCTACGAGCAGTACTTC	CASSAAYEQYF
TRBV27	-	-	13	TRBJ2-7	TGTGCCAGCAGTTGGGGCAGGGGCTACGAGCAGTACTTC	CASSWGRGYEQYF
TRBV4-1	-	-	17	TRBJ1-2	TGCGCCAGCAGCCAAGTCATGGTGGTGAAGGGGTTCTATGGCTACACCTTC	CASSQVMVVKGFYGYTF
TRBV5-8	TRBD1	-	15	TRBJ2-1	TGTGCCAGCAGCCGACAGGGGGATCCCTACAATGAGCAGTTCTTC	CASSRQGDPYNEQFF
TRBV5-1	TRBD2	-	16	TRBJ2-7	TGCGCCAGCAGCTTGCGGGCGGGAGGCCCAACCTACGAGCAGTACTTC	CASSLRAGGPTYEQYF
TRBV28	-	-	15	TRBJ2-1	TGTGCCAGCAGTTTAGGGGGGCGTAGAGACAATGAGCAGTTCTTC	CASSLGGRRDNEQFF
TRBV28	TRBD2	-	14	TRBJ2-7	TGTGCCAGCAGTTTCGCTAGCGGGAGTTTCGAGCAGTACTTC	CASSFASGSFEQYF
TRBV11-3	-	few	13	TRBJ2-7	TGTGCCAGCAGCTCCTCGAGGGAGAGCGAGCAGTACTTC	CASSSSRESEQYF
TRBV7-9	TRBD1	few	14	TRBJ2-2	TGTGCCAGCAGCCTGACAGGGGCGAACGGGGAGCTGTTTTTT	CASSLTGANGELFF
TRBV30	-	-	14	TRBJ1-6	TGTGCCTGGGGACAGTTAGTTTGGGATTCACCCCTCCACTTT	CAWGQLVWDSPLHF